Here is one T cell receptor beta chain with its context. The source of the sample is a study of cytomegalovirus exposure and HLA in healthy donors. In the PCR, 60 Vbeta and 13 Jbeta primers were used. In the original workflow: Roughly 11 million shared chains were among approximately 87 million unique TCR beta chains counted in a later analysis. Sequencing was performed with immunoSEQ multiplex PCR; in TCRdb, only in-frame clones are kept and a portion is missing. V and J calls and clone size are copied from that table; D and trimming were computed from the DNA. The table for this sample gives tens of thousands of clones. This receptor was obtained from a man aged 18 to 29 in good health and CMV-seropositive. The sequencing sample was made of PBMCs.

The chain's CDR3 is CASSPDRVEAQPQHF. The CDR3 DNA sequence: TGTGCCAGCAGCCCTGACAGGGTCGAGGCTCAGCCCCAGCATTTT. The gene calls are TRBV28 and TRBJ1-5; the match to TRBD1 covers 7 bases. With 6 bases clipped from V and 6 bases from J, the junction kept 11 bases outside the gene matches. The CDR3 totals 15 residues. Germline assignment: CDR1 MDHEN and CDR2 SYDVKM.